A single sample gave rise to the 13 T cell receptor beta chains below, sequenced in a study of OX40 agonist ivuxolimab in advanced cancers. Here immunoSEQ multiplex PCR was the method, and the copy in TCRdb shows in-frame clones only, minus some. The sample carries 70,000 to 95,000 clones, about 88% recorded once. Here the sequenced sample was CD4+ or CD8+ T cells sorted from blood, taken in a trial of the OX40 agonist ivuxolimab. Receptors were obtained from an adult with an advanced solid tumor such as melanoma, head and neck, liver or kidney cancer.

The V and J genes are TRBV29-1 and TRBJ2-1; TRBD2 might be the D (5 bases). The CDR3 totals 15 residues. Germline CDR1 and CDR2: SQVTM and ANQGSEA. Deletions cut 3 bases from V and 3 bases from J, with 15 bases between. The CDR3 here is CSVDIGGLLYNEQFF. The CDR3 DNA reads TGCAGCGTTGATATAGGCGGACTCCTCTACAATGAGCAGTTCTTC.

This rearrangement joins TRBV6-5 to TRBJ2-2; D is perhaps TRBD1 (6 bases). V shed 0 bases and J shed 8 bases, with 16 bases lying between them. Germline V gene sequence: CDR1 MNHEY, CDR2 SVGAGI. The CDR3 loop spans 16 amino acids. The CDR3, as DNA: TGTGCCAGCAGTTACTCGGGGGCTGGGCGTCGAGGGGAGCTGTTTTTT. Amino acid sequence: CASSYSGAGRRGELFF.

The chain employs TRBV11-1 and TRBJ2-1; TRBD2 is a possible D gene (7 bases). V gave up 5 bases and J gave up 9 bases, with 17 bases separating them. The CDR3 extends over 14 amino acids. Germline V gene data show CDR1 as SGHAT and CDR2 as FQDESV (reference sequence). In nucleotides, the CDR3 is TGTGCCAGCAGCCCCGAGGGGGGGGCCGTTGAGCAGTTCTTC. Translating it yields CASSPEGGAVEQFF.

The rearrangement joins TRBV5-4 to TRBJ2-7; a possible D gene is TRBD1 (6 bases). V lost 4 bases, J lost 2 bases, and 16 bases lay in between. The CDR3 sequence is 15 residues long. Germline assignment: CDR1 SGHNT and CDR2 YYREEE (reference sequence). CDR3 nucleotide sequence: TGTGCCAGCAGCCCCGACCCGACAGGTACCTACGAGCAGTACGTC. This translates into CASSPDPTGTYEQYV.

The rearrangement links TRBV28 to TRBJ2-6; possible D gene TRBD1, 6 bases. CDR1 MDHEN and CDR2 SYDVKM come from the germline V gene. The CDR3 loop spans 15 amino acids. V dropped 4 bases and J dropped 10 bases, with 17 bases sitting between them. The CDR3 spells CASSSVRDNRNVLTF. CDR3 bases: TGTGCCAGCAGTTCCGTCCGGGACAACAGGAACGTCCTGACTTTC.

The V call is TRBV7-9, the J call TRBJ1-5; no clear D gene. There are 14 residues in the CDR3. Between the trimmed V and J ends, which lost 5 bases and 0 bases, there was a span of 8 bases. From germline, CDR1 is SEHNR and CDR2 FQNEAQ (reference sequence). The CDR3 coding sequence is TGTGCCAGCAGCAAATCAGGTAGCAATCAGCCCCAGCATTTT. Protein product: CASSKSGSNQPQHF.

The CDR3 sequence: CASSFAAAPEQYF. The CDR3 DNA is TGTGCCAGCAGTTTTGCGGCGGCGCCCGAGCAGTACTTC. This rearrangement joins TRBV14 to TRBJ2-7; unclear D gene. Germline V CDR1 and CDR2: SGHDN, FVKESK. This CDR3 is 13 amino acids long. Trimming took 6 bases from V and 6 from J, leaving 15 bases between them.

The chain couples TRBV10-3 to TRBJ1-1; the D is unclear. This CDR3 contains 13 residues. Trimming took off 3 bases at V and 0 bases at J, with 5 bases between the two ends. Germline CDR1 is ENHRY and CDR2 is SYGVKD. In DNA, the CDR3 is TGTGCCATCAGTGAAAGGATGAACACTGAAGCTTTCTTT. Its translation is CAISERMNTEAFF.

The chain links TRBV7-2 to TRBJ2-7; D unclear. V shed 3 bases and J shed 3 bases, with 6 bases lying between them. Germline CDR1 SGHTA, CDR2 FQGNSA. There are 12 residues in the CDR3. CDR3: CASSLLFYEQYF. The CDR3 region has the DNA TGTGCCAGCAGCTTGTTATTCTACGAGCAGTACTTC.

V and J are TRBV7-8 and TRBJ1-1; D not certain. Trimming took 4 bases from V and 1 from J, leaving 10 bases between them. There are 14 residues in the CDR3. CDR1 is SGHVS, CDR2 FQNEAQ, per germline. Written as DNA, the CDR3 is TGTGCCAGCAGCTCGAGATCTGGGAACACTGAAGCTTTCTTT. As protein: CASSSRSGNTEAFF.

This clone was counted a single time. The rearrangement joins TRBV4-3 to TRBJ2-1; D is possibly TRBD2 (5 bases). CDR1 is LGHNA and CDR2 is YSLEER in the germline V gene. CDR3 length equals 13 residues. Trimming stripped 5 bases from V and 6 bases from J, with 11 bases between. The CDR3 coding sequence is TGCGCCAGCAGCTGGACGGGAAGCAATGAGCAGTTCTTC. Residues: CASSWTGSNEQFF.

J is TRBJ1-2 and V is TRBV7-2, with 7 bases fitting TRBD1. V gave up 4 bases and J gave up 8 bases; unmatched junction bases: 13. The germline CDR1 and CDR2 sequences are SGHTA and FQGNSA. The CDR3 totals 15 residues. CDR3 residues: CASSSRTGEGMGYTF. The CDR3 DNA sequence: TGTGCCAGCAGCTCGCGGACAGGCGAGGGGATGGGCTACACCTTC.

V gene TRBV7-9 combines with J gene TRBJ1-4, with D possibly being TRBD1 (6 bases). Per germline, CDR1 SEHNR and CDR2 FQNEAQ (reference sequence). This CDR3 has 17 amino acids. Trimming removed 1 base at V and 5 bases at J, with 17 bases between. The CDR3 spells CASSLEYLGHINEKLFF. DNA of the CDR3: TGTGCCAGCAGCTTAGAATATTTGGGACACATAAATGAAAAACTGTTTTTT.